These T cell receptor beta chains were read from a single sample in a study of blood T cells in healthy people across ages. TCRdb independently ran MiXCR on the 5' RACE reads; one entry per CDR3 protein. The profile covers 1,100,000 or so distinct CDR3 sequences, with 45% appearing a single time and about 19% taken by the ten largest. Sequenced material: blood. These receptors all come from a woman in her fifties or sixties in good health. Both conserved end residues are part of each CDR3. D genes are given only for firm matches. Part of the rows lack a size; the others show once, few, many or a class for expanded clones.

size | J | V | D | length | DNA | CDR3
- | TRBJ2-1 | TRBV7-2 | TRBD1 | 16 | TGTGCCAGCAGCTCCCAGGGGACAGGGTTGGGGAATGAGCAGTTCTTC | CASSSQGTGLGNEQFF
few | TRBJ1-2 | TRBV6-1 | TRBD1 | 21 | TGTGCCAGCAGTGAGGCCCCCCCAACCGGGACAGGGGGACGTATTAACTATGGCTACACCTTC | CASSEAPPTGTGGRINYGYTF
- | TRBJ1-2 | TRBV5-1 | - | 15 | TGCGCCAGCAGCTTTGCACAGGGTCCTAACTATGGCTACACCTTC | CASSFAQGPNYGYTF
few | TRBJ2-1 | TRBV27 | TRBD1 | 14 | TGTGCCAGTACAGGGGGCTTGTCCTACAATGAGCAGTTCTTC | CASTGGLSYNEQFF
few | TRBJ2-5 | TRBV3-1 | - | 13 | TGTGCCAGCAGCCAGCGGGGCCAAGAGACCCAGTACTTC | CASSQRGQETQYF
- | TRBJ2-7 | TRBV7-8 | TRBD2 | 14 | TGTGCCAGCAGCCGGCCCGGGACTAGCAACGAGCAGTACTTC | CASSRPGTSNEQYF
few | TRBJ2-7 | TRBV20-1 | TRBD2 | 14 | TGCAGTGCTAGCTCCAGGGACTACAGCTACGAGCAGTACTTC | CSASSRDYSYEQYF
- | TRBJ1-5 | TRBV7-9 | - | 15 | TGTGCCGGCAGCTTAGCCGGGGGCCTCAATCAGCCCCAGCATTTT | CAGSLAGGLNQPQHF
- | TRBJ2-1 | TRBV20-1 | - | 11 | TGCAGTGCCGATGACTACAATGAGCAGTTCTTC | CSADDYNEQFF
few | TRBJ2-4 | TRBV12-3/TRBV12-4 | TRBD2 | 12 | TGTGCCAGCAGGGGACTACGGGGCATTCAGTACTTC | CASRGLRGIQYF
- | TRBJ2-5 | TRBV7-2 | - | 17 | TGTGCCAGCAGGATTTCTGGCGGCGTTGGTCGCGGGGAGACCCAGTACTTC | CASRISGGVGRGETQYF
- | TRBJ2-7 | TRBV25-1 | - | 13 | TGTGCCAGCAGTTTGCAGGGCTTGCGCGAGCAGTACTTC | CASSLQGLREQYF
- | TRBJ2-5 | TRBV7-2 | TRBD2 | 15 | TGTGCCAGCAGCTTAGCCAGTGGGGGGGAAGAGACCCAGTACTTC | CASSLASGGEETQYF
- | TRBJ2-7 | TRBV12-3/TRBV12-4 | - | 15 | TGTGCCAGCAGTTTGGGCTCTGGGGGTTGCTACGAGCAGTACTTC | CASSLGSGGCYEQYF
few | TRBJ2-4 | TRBV20-1 | TRBD2 | 18 | TGCAGTGCTAGAGATCCGTTTCGGGGGGAGGTGGACAAAAACATTCAGTACTTC | CSARDPFRGEVDKNIQYF
few | TRBJ1-2 | TRBV15 | - | 14 | TGTGCCACCAGCTCCAGGATCGCGGCCTCCGGCTACACCTTC | CATSSRIAASGYTF
- | TRBJ2-5 | TRBV2 | TRBD1 | 14 | TGTGCCAGCAGTGAAGGGACAGGAACGGGGACCCAGTACTTC | CASSEGTGTGTQYF
few | TRBJ1-6 | TRBV20-1 | - | 17 | TGCAGTGCTAGCACATCTCGTCTAGGGGCCTATAATTCACCCCTCCACTTT | CSASTSRLGAYNSPLHF
- | TRBJ1-2 | TRBV6-6 | - | 13 | TGTGCCAGCACCCTAACAGTGATATATGGCTGCACCTTC | CASTLTVIYGCTF
- | TRBJ1-5 | TRBV28 | TRBD1 | 15 | TGTGCCAGCAGTTCCACGGACAGGGTAGGGCAGCCCCAGCATTTT | CASSSTDRVGQPQHF
many | TRBJ2-6 | TRBV11-2 | - | 15 | TGTGCCAGCAGCTCCAGGGCGTTTGGGGCCAACGTCCTGACTTTC | CASSSRAFGANVLTF
- | TRBJ1-1 | TRBV6-1 | - | 19 | TGTGCCAGCAGCCGAGGGAGCAGGGGCCCGGAGTCTATGAACACTGAAGCTTTCTTT | CASSRGSRGPESMNTEAFF
few | TRBJ2-3 | TRBV9 | - | 12 | TGTGCCAGCAGTGTCCGGACAGATACGCAGTATTTT | CASSVRTDTQYF
- | TRBJ1-1 | TRBV20-1 | - | 14 | TGCAGTGCTAGAGATGCGGGGGGCAGCACTGAAGCTTTCTTT | CSARDAGGSTEAFF
many | TRBJ1-1 | TRBV6-5 | - | 13 | TGTGCCAGCAGTCCTGGTAGGAACACTGAAGCTTTCTTT | CASSPGRNTEAFF
- | TRBJ1-1 | TRBV5-1 | TRBD1 | 17 | TGCGCCAGCAGCTTGCGCCGAATCGGGACAGGAAACACTGAAGCTTTCTTT | CASSLRRIGTGNTEAFF
few | TRBJ2-5 | TRBV20-1 | - | 14 | TGCAGTGCCTCGGGACGGTCCCTGCAAGAGACCCAGTACTTC | CSASGRSLQETQYF
- | TRBJ1-1 | TRBV9 | - | 14 | TGTGCCAGCAGCGTAGACAGGCGGAACACTGAAGCTTTCTTT | CASSVDRRNTEAFF
- | TRBJ2-1 | TRBV2 | - | 14 | TGTGCCAGCAGTGGGTGGGGGACGGGGAATGAGCAGTTCTTC | CASSGWGTGNEQFF
few | TRBJ1-5 | TRBV20-1 | - | 14 | TGCAGTGCTACAACAAGGGCGGGCAATCAGCCCCAGCATTTT | CSATTRAGNQPQHF
many | TRBJ1-2 | TRBV29-1 | - | 11 | TGCAGCGCCCACTCAGGGGATGGCTACACCTTC | CSAHSGDGYTF
once | TRBJ2-7 | TRBV18 | TRBD1 | 16 | TGTGCCAGCTCCCCGCCAGGACAGGGGTCCTCCTACGAGCAGTACTTC | CASSPPGQGSSYEQYF
- | TRBJ2-7 | TRBV9 | - | 15 | TGTGCCAGCACCAAACACGACAGGACCACTGACGAGCGGTACTTC | CASTKHDRTTDERYF
- | TRBJ2-1 | TRBV27 | - | 15 | TGTGCCAGCCCTTTCATCTGGAGCTCCTACAATGAGCAGTTCTTC | CASPFIWSSYNEQFF
many | TRBJ2-3 | TRBV27 | - | 13 | TGTGCCAGCAGTTTATTTTCCTCAGATACGCAGTATTTT | CASSLFSSDTQYF
- | TRBJ1-5 | TRBV20-1 | - | 14 | TGCAGTGCTATGGCCCTACAGAGCAATCAGCCCCAGCATTTT | CSAMALQSNQPQHF
- | TRBJ1-2 | TRBV9 | TRBD1 | 13 | TGTACCAGCAGCGAGGCCCCGACAGGGGGCTACACCTTC | CTSSEAPTGGYTF
- | TRBJ2-7 | TRBV21-1 | - | 20 | TGTGCCAGCAGCAAAGCGCACCTTGGGACAGGGATTACTAGCTCCTACGAGCGGTACTTC | CASSKAHLGTGITSSYERYF
few | TRBJ2-7 | TRBV28 | TRBD1 | 14 | TGTGCCAGCAGCTCACCGGGACAGATCTACGAGCAGTACTTC | CASSSPGQIYEQYF
- | TRBJ2-6 | TRBV4-2 | TRBD1 | 21 | TGTGCCAGCAGCCAACGACTCCGGACAGGGCCTCAGAGCTCTGGGGCCAACGTCCTGACTTTC | CASSQRLRTGPQSSGANVLTF
many | TRBJ2-5 | TRBV29-1 | TRBD1 | 14 | TGCAGCGCTAAGAAGGACAGGGGGCTAGAGACCCAGTACTTC | CSAKKDRGLETQYF
- | TRBJ2-1 | TRBV12-5 | - | 14 | TGTGCTAGTGGTTTGGTAGAGGCTAGGAATGAGCCGTTCTTC | CASGLVEARNEPFF
- | TRBJ1-5 | TRBV7-2 | TRBD1 | 16 | TGTGCCAGCAGCTCGCCGGGGGACAGGGTTAATCAGCCCCAGCATTTT | CASSSPGDRVNQPQHF
- | TRBJ1-1 | TRBV20-1 | TRBD1 | 15 | TGCAGTGCTAGAGAAAAGACAGGGATATCCACTGAAGCTTTCTTT | CSAREKTGISTEAFF
- | TRBJ1-5 | TRBV20-1 | TRBD1 | 15 | TGCAGTGCTAGAGCCGGACAGGGGGTGGGTCAGCCCCAGCATTTT | CSARAGQGVGQPQHF
few | TRBJ1-4 | TRBV20-1 | - | 13 | TGCAGTGCTAGAGAGTACGCGCGGGAAAAACTGTTTTTT | CSAREYAREKLFF
- | TRBJ2-1 | TRBV7-9 | TRBD1 | 14 | TGTGCCAGCACCAGAGACAGGGGCGGCAATGAGCAGTTCTTC | CASTRDRGGNEQFF
- | TRBJ2-4 | TRBV4-1 | TRBD1 | 13 | TGCGCCAGTCTTGACAGGGGAAGAAACATTCAGTACTTC | CASLDRGRNIQYF
- | TRBJ1-1 | TRBV20-1 | - | 11 | TGCAGTGTTCGGTGGAACACTGGAGCTTTCTTT | CSVRWNTGAFF
few | TRBJ2-2 | TRBV7-2 | TRBD2 | 15 | TGTGCCAGCAGCATTAGCGGGAGGGCCACCGGGGAGCTGTTTTTT | CASSISGRATGELFF
- | TRBJ2-6 | TRBV25-1 | - | 14 | TGTGCCAGCAGTATGCGCTCTGGGGCCAACGTCCTGACTTTC | CASSMRSGANVLTF
- | TRBJ2-4 | TRBV7-2 | - | 13 | TGTGCCAGCAGCTTAGGCCCAGGGGGGGAGCAGTACTTC | CASSLGPGGEQYF
- | TRBJ1-2 | TRBV27 | TRBD1 | 15 | TGTGGCAGCAGCCACAGAGGACAGGGGCTCTCTGGCTACACCTTC | CGSSHRGQGLSGYTF
many | TRBJ2-1 | TRBV20-1 | - | 13 | TGCAGTGCTAGCAGGGGCTCCTACAATGAGCAGTTCTTC | CSASRGSYNEQFF
- | TRBJ2-2 | TRBV29-1 | - | 14 | TGCAGCGTCGAAGGAGGGACACGAGCCGGGGAGCTGTTTTTT | CSVEGGTRAGELFF
- | TRBJ1-1 | TRBV21-1 | - | 12 | TGTGCCAGCAGCAAAGGGGCCACTGAAGCTTTCTTT | CASSKGATEAFF
- | TRBJ2-1 | TRBV6-5 | - | 14 | TGTGCCAGCAGTTACGGAGGGCGTACCAATGAGCAGTTCTTC | CASSYGGRTNEQFF